Detailed here is one TCR beta chain. This entry is derived from a study of blood T cell repertoires in COVID-19. In the study overall: Samples representing acute and convalescent COVID-19 were sourced from the United States, Italy and Spain. PBMCs, B-cell-depleted T cells, or T cells provided the cDNA or gDNA that made up the material.

Germline lookup yields CDR1 KGHSH and CDR2 LQKENI. The CDR3 is 16 amino acids. V lost 1 base, J lost 4 bases, and 17 bases lay in between. As handled by the study authors: By means of reference gene primer amplification, nucleated cell counts were estimated. Data came from immunoSEQ multiplex PCR; TCRdb stores just in-frame clones and leaves some out. D and trimming were read from the DNA, whereas the V and J calls and clone size are those reported in that table. The sample consists of about 150,000 clones, approximately 78% of them appearing once. This clonotype originated in an older man with acute or convalescent COVID-19. The gene calls are TRBV18 and TRBJ2-7, with D tentatively TRBD1 (6 bases). The sample comprised peripheral blood. CDR3 sequence (DNA): TGTGCCAGCTCACCACGTTCACAGGGAGTGGAATACGAGCAGTACTTC. Translating gives CASSPRSQGVEYEQYF.